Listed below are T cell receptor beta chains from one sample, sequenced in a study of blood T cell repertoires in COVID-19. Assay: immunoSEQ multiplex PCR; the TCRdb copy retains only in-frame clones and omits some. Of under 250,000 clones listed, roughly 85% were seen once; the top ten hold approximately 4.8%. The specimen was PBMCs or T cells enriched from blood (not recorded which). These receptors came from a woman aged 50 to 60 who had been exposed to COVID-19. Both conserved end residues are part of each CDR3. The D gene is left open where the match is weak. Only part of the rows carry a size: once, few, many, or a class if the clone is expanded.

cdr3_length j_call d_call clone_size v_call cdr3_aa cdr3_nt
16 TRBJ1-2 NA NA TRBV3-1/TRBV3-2 CASSQTLGDRLYGYTF TGTGCCAGCAGCCAAACGTTAGGAGACAGGCTCTATGGCTACACCTTC
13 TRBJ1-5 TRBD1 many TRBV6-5 CASRPTGNQPQHF TGTGCCAGCAGGCCGACAGGGAATCAGCCCCAGCATTTT
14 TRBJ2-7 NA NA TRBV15 CATSRGGEVYEQYF TGTGCCACCAGCAGAGGGGGGGAGGTTTACGAGCAGTACTTC
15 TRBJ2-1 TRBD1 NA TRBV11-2 CASSLGTGTYNEQFF TGTGCCAGCAGCTTGGGGACAGGCACCTACAATGAGCAGTTCTTC
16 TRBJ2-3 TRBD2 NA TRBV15 CATGGRGGRHTDTQYF TGTGCCACCGGAGGACGGGGGGGCCGACACACAGATACGCAGTATTTT
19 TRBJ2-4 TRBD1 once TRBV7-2 CASSFTRTGANLAKNIQYF TGTGCCAGCAGCTTTACCCGGACAGGGGCCAATCTAGCCAAAAACATTCAGTACTTC
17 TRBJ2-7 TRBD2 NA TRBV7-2 CASSFQPAGGLTNEQYF TGTGCCAGCAGCTTCCAACCAGCGGGGGGGCTTACCAACGAGCAGTACTTC
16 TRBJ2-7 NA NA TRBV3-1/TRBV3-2 CASSQGGRPGLNEQYF TGTGCCAGCAGCCAAGGCGGGCGGCCCGGGCTGAACGAGCAGTACTTC
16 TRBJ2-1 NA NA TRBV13 CASSLWSGPPINEQFF TGTGCCAGCAGCTTATGGAGCGGACCCCCGATAAATGAGCAGTTCTTC
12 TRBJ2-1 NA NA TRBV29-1 CSVTGSYNEQFF TGCAGCGTCACAGGGTCCTACAATGAGCAGTTCTTC
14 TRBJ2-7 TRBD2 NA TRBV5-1 CASSFSGEPYEQYF TGCGCCAGCAGCTTTAGCGGGGAGCCCTACGAGCAGTACTTC
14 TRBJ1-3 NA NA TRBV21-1 CASLPDREGTTIYF TGTGCCAGCCTCCCGGACAGGGAGGGAACCACCATATATTTT
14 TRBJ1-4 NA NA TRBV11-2 CASSSGQYNEKLFF TGTGCCAGCAGCTCCGGACAGTATAATGAAAAACTGTTTTTT
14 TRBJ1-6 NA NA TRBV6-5 CASRAGRENSPLHF TGTGCCAGCAGAGCTGGACGGGAGAATTCACCCCTCCACTTT
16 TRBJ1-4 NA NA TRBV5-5 CASSLGATVTNEKLFF TGTGCCAGCAGCTTGGGGGCTACGGTAACTAATGAAAAACTGTTTTTT
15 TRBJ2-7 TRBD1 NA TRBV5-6 CASSPTGDSSYEQYF TGTGCCAGCAGCCCAACCGGGGACAGCTCCTACGAGCAGTACTTC
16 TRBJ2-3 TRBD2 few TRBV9 CASSAPSGARGDTQYF TGTGCCAGCAGCGCCCCTAGCGGGGCCCGAGGGGATACGCAGTATTTT
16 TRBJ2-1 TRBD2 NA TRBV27 CASSLLAGGGPSEQFF TGTGCCAGCAGTTTGCTAGCGGGGGGAGGGCCTAGTGAGCAGTTCTTC
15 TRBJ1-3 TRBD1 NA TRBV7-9 CASSRGTGKENTIYF TGTGCCAGCAGTCGAGGGACAGGGAAAGAAAACACCATATATTTT
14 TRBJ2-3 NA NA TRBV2 CASMGRTTPDTQYF TGTGCCAGCATGGGCCGAACGACCCCAGATACGCAGTATTTT
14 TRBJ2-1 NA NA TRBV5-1 CASCLVRCYNEQFF TGCGCCAGCTGCTTAGTCAGGTGCTACAATGAGCAGTTCTTC
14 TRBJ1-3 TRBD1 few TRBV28 CASSATGFGNTIYF TGTGCCAGCAGCGCGACAGGGTTTGGAAACACCATATATTTT
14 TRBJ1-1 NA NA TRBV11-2 CASSLVSGVLEAFF TGTGCCAGCAGCCTAGTTAGCGGAGTCCTTGAAGCTTTCTTT
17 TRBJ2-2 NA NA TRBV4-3 CASALVRGTLNTGELFF TGCGCCAGCGCCTTGGTGCGAGGGACACTAAACACCGGGGAGCTGTTTTTT
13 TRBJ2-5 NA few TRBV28 CASSFGQQETQYF TGTGCCAGCAGTTTCGGACAGCAAGAGACCCAGTACTTC
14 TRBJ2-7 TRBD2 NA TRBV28 CASMGGWTSGTPYF TGTGCCAGCATGGGGGGGTGGACTAGCGGAACCCCATACTTC
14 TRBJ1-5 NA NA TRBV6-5 CATPPDGLGQPQHF TGTGCCACTCCCCCGGACGGACTGGGTCAGCCCCAGCATTTT
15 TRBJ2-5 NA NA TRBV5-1 CASSSSGTPQETQYF TGCGCCAGCAGCTCCTCCGGGACACCACAAGAGACCCAGTACTTC
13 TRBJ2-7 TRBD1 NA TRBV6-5 CASTAGTGSVQYF TGTGCCAGCACCGCCGGGACAGGTTCAGTGCAGTACTTC
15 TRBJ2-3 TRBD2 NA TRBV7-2 CASSLTRGGPDTQYF TGTGCCAGCAGCTTAACGCGGGGGGGCCCAGATACGCAGTATTTT